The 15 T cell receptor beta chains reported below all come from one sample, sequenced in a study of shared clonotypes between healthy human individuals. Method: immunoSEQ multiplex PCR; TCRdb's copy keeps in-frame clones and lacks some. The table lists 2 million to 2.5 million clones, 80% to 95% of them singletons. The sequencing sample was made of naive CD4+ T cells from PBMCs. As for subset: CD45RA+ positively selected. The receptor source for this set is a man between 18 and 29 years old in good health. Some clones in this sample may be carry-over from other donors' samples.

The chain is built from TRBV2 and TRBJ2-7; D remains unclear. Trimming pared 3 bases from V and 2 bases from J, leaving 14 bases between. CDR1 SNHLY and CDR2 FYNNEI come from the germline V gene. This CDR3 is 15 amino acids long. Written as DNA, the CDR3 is TGTGCCAGCAGTGAGCTCTCCCCGTATCCCTACGAGCAGTACTTC. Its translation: CASSELSPYPYEQYF.

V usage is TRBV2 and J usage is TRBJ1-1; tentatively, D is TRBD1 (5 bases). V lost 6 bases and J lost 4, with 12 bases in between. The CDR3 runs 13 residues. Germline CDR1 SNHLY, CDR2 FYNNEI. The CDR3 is CASSTGWGTEAFF. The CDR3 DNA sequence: TGTGCCAGCAGCACAGGCTGGGGCACTGAAGCTTTCTTT.

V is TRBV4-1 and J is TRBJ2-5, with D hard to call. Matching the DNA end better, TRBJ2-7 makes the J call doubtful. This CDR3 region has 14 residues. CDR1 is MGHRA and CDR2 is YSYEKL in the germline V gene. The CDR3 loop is CASSPTRSSYEQYF. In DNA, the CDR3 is TGCGCCAGCAGCCCCACCCGGAGCAGCTACGAGCAGTACTTC.

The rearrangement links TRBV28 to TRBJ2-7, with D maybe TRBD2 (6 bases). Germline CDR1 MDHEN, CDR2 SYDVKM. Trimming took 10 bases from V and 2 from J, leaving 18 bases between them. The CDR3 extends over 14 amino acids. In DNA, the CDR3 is TGTGCCACCTTAAGGACTACGTCGACCTACGAGCAGTACTTC. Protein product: CATLRTTSTYEQYF.

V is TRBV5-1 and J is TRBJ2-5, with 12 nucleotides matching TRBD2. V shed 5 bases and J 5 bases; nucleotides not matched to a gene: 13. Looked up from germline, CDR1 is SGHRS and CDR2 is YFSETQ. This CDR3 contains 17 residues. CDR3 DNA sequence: TGCGCCAGCAGTTGGACAGGGGTCACTAGCGGGAGGGAGACCCAGTACTTC. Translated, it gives CASSWTGVTSGRETQYF.

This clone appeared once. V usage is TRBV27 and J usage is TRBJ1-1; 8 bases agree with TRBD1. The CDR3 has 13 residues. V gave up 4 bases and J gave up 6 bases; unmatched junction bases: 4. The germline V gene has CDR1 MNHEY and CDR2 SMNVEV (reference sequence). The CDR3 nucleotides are TGTGCCAGCAGTTACGACAGGGGTGCTGAAGCTTTCTTT. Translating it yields CASSYDRGAEAFF.

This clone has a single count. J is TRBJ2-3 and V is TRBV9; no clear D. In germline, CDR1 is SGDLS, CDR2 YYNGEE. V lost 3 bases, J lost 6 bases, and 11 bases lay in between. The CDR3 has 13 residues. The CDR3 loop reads CASSALSLDTQYF. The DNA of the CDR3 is TGTGCCAGCAGCGCCCTCTCCCTGGATACGCAGTATTTT.

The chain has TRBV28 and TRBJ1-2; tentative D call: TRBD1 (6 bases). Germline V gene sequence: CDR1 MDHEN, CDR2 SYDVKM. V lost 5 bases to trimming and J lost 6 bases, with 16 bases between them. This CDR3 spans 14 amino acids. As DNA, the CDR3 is TGTGCCAGCAGTCGTCAGGGGATTGGGAATGGCTACACCTTC. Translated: CASSRQGIGNGYTF.

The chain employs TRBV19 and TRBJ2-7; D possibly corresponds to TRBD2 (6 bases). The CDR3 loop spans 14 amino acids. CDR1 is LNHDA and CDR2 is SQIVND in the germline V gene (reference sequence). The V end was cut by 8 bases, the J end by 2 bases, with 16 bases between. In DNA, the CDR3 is TGTGCCAGTTCGCCGGGACTTCCTCCCTACGAGCAGTACTTC. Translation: CASSPGLPPYEQYF.

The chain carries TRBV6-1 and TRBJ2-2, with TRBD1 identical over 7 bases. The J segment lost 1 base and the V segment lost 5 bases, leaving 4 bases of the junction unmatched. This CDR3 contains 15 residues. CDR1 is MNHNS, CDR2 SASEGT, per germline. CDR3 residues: CASSRRTGNTGELFF. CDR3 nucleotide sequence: TGTGCCAGCAGTAGGAGGACAGGGAACACCGGGGAGCTGTTTTTT.

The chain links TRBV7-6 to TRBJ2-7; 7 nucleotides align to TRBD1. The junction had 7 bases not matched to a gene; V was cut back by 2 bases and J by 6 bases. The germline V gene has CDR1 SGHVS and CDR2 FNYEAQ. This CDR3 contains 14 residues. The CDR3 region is CASSLSVTGVEQYF. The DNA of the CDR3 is TGTGCCAGCAGCTTATCGGTAACAGGGGTCGAGCAGTACTTC.

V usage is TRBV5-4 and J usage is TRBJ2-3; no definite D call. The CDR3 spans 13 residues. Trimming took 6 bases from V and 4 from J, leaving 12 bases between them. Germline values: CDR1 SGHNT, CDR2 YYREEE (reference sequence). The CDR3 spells CASTSPVSDTQYF. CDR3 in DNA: TGTGCCAGCACCTCCCCGGTCTCAGATACGCAGTATTTT.

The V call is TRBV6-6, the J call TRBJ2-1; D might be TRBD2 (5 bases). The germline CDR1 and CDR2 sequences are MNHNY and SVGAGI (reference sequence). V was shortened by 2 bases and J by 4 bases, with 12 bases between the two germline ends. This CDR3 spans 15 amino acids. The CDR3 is CASSYGEAVYNEQFF. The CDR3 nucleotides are TGTGCCAGCAGTTACGGTGAAGCGGTGTACAATGAGCAGTTCTTC.

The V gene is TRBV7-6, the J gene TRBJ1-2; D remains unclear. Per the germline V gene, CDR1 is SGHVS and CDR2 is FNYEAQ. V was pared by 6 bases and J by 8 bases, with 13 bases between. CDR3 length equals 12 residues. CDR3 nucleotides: TGTGCCAGCAGTCACACGGCGTCCGGCTACACCTTC. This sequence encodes CASSHTASGYTF.

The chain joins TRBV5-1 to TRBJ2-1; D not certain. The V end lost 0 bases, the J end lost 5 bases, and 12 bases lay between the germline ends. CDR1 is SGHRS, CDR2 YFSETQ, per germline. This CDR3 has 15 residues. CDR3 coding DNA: TGCGCCAGCAGCTTGGAACCCCCCCGAAACAATGAGCAGTTCTTC. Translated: CASSLEPPRNNEQFF.